This T cell receptor (beta chain) emerged from a study of radiation and T cells in renal cell carcinoma. The time point here: blood 2 weeks post-SBRT. Treatment: 15 Gy SBRT to primary tumor, nephrectomy 4 weeks later. This CDR3 has 14 residues. CDR1 and CDR2 (germline): KGHSH, LQKENI. J lost 7 bases, V lost 3 bases, and 5 bases had no gene match. The protocol was immunoSEQ multiplex PCR, while the TCRdb copy is restricted to in-frame clones and leaves out a portion. The sample contains around 70,000 clones, around 80% of which appear only once. V and J are TRBV18 and TRBJ1-5; TRBD1 aligns across 8 bases. This clonotype originated in a man aged 60-69 years with renal cell carcinoma. Here the sequenced sample was blood, taken from a patient whose treatment included radiotherapy and nephrectomy. The CDR3 reads CASSPQGARQPQHF. The CDR3 nucleotides read TGTGCCAGCTCACCCCAGGGGGCGCGGCAGCCCCAGCATTTT.